This entry concerns a single T cell receptor beta chain. The target antigen is unknown. CDR1 is MNHEY and CDR2 is SVGEGT in the germline V gene. The CDR3 sequence is 13 residues long. The V end lost 2 bases, the J end lost 5 bases, and 7 bases lay between the germline ends. After constant-region reverse-primer amplification, full-length variable regions underwent semi-nested PCR with Nested Universal Primer A. TCRdb re-derived calls from the 5' RACE reads in MiXCR, one entry per CDR3 protein. Among some 44,000 distinct CDR3 sequences listed, about 29% were seen once. Study findings and constraints: In terms of TCR gene usage, tumor memory CD4+ T cells clustered together with blood and lymph node memory CD4+ cells, as well as with lymph node naive CD4+ cells. Greatest tumor Treg TCR overlap was with tumor naive CD4+ cells.

Memory CD4+ T cells were sorted as CD4+CD45RO+CD25- cells. This chain connects TRBV6-2 or TRBV6-3 to TRBJ2-1; D is unclear. Sequences were obtained from tumor-infiltrating memory CD4+ T cells sorted from the breast tumor. Regarding subset: memory CD4+ T cells, CD4+CD45RO+CD25-. This sequence originates from a female donor with breast cancer. The CDR3 DNA sequence: TGTGCCAGCAGTTACACCTGGCACAATGAGCAGTTCTTC. This translates into CASSYTWHNEQFF.